The clone carrying this T cell receptor (beta chain) was counted at least ten times. The record originates from a study of T cells after yellow fever vaccination. With 0 bases removed from V and 5 bases from J, the gap between germline ends came to 16 bases. The germline V gene encodes CDR1 MGHRA and CDR2 YSYEKL. This CDR3 comprises 16 residues. TCRdb independently ran MiXCR on the 5' RACE reads; one entry per CDR3 protein. Counted here are over 120,000 distinct CDR3 sequences, approximately 6.6% occurring once; the ten biggest clones make up approximately 0.67%. The chain has TRBV4-1 and TRBJ2-5; D gene ambiguous. The source was CD4+ T cells sorted from PBMCs, collected 10 days after the yellow fever booster vaccination. The receptor comes from a man younger than 40 who received the YFV17D yellow fever vaccine. DNA for the CDR3: TGCGCCAGCAGCCAAGATGAGAGGCTTGGTCGGGAGACCCAGTACTTC. This translates into CASSQDERLGRETQYF.